The clone carrying this T cell receptor (beta chain) was seen only a few times. This entry is derived from a study of graft-versus-host responses after intestinal transplantation. Study outcomes and limitations: GvH clones appeared in recipient marrow, some first in ileum or blood.

Germline V gene sequence: CDR1 MGHRA, CDR2 YSYEKL. V lost 0 bases to trimming and J lost 1 base, with 13 bases between them. The length of the CDR3 is 16 residues. Assay: immunoSEQ multiplex PCR; the TCRdb copy retains only in-frame clones and omits some. The sample yields roughly 10,000 clones, approximately 33% seen once. Irradiated, violet-dye-labeled stimulators (about 200,000) were plated alongside about 200,000 CFSE-labeled responders. The source is a human patient who was an organ donor for intestinal transplantation. The chain links TRBV4-1 to TRBJ2-7; possibly TRBD1 for D (6 bases). The sequenced sample was alloreactive CD4+ T cells from a mixed lymphocyte reaction culture, obtained before transplantation. Described subset: CFSE-low proliferating T cells sorted from roughly 6-day pre-transplant mixed lymphocyte reaction (GvH or HvG direction). The CDR3 loop is CASSQEPTGYSYEQYF. CDR3 sequence (DNA): TGCGCCAGCAGCCAAGAACCGACAGGATATTCCTACGAGCAGTACTTC.